This T cell receptor (beta chain) was observed in a study of blood T cell repertoires in COVID-19. This clone has only one observation. Across 20 to 25 US areas, participants ranged in age from about 18 to 90 years. Participant reports of clinical history set cohort assignment. The authors' processing: Nucleated cell number was recorded as an estimate derived from reference gene primer amplification. Here immunoSEQ multiplex PCR was the method, and the copy in TCRdb shows in-frame clones only, minus some. V, J and clone size reflect that table, while D and trimming were determined from the DNA. The sample lists approximately 350,000 clones; roughly nine tenths were seen once. Germline CDR1 reads MDHEN; CDR2 reads SYDVKM. This CDR3 region has 14 residues. Trimming took 6 bases from V and 12 from J, leaving 21 bases between them.

This clonotype originated in a man aged 18 to 30 who had recovered from COVID-19. The V and J genes are TRBV28 and TRBJ2-1, with D unresolved. Sequencing was carried out using PBMCs or T cells enriched from blood (not recorded which). The CDR3 reads CASSQNPERLGQFF. Here the CDR3 DNA reads TGTGCCAGCAGCCAAAATCCTGAAAGACTCGGGCAGTTCTTC.